The 22 T cell receptor beta chains below all came from one sample that was sequenced in a study of blood T cell repertoires in COVID-19. Sequencing used immunoSEQ multiplex PCR; TCRdb keeps in-frame clones, though not all of them. The sample lists 200,000 to 300,000 clones, around four fifths occurring once. Sequenced: peripheral blood. Receptor source: a woman aged 60-75 years with active or convalescent COVID-19.

This clone appeared a few times. The CDR3 coding sequence is TGCGCCAGCAGCGACAGAGCTGGAAACACCATATATTTT. Protein sequence: CASSDRAGNTIYF. The chain uses TRBV5-1 and TRBJ1-3; perhaps TRBD1 as D (5 bases). This CDR3 region has 13 residues. With 4 bases removed from V and 2 bases from J, the gap between germline ends came to 7 bases. Germline V gives CDR1 SGHRS, CDR2 YFSETQ.

J is TRBJ1-2 and V is TRBV7-9; D is unresolved. Between the trimmed V and J ends, which lost 1 base and 5 bases, there was a span of 5 bases. Germline CDR1 reads SEHNR; CDR2 reads FQNEAQ (reference sequence). CDR3 length: 12 amino acids. The CDR3 DNA is TGTGCCAGCAGCTTAGATCCGTATGGCTACACCTTC. This codes for CASSLDPYGYTF.

The genes are TRBV10-3 and TRBJ2-3, with D unresolved. In germline, CDR1 is ENHRY, CDR2 SYGVKD. Trimming left V 9 bases short and J 1 base short, with 11 bases between. CDR3 size: 13 residues. The CDR3 region is CAMAPRGTDTQYF. DNA for the CDR3: TGTGCCATGGCCCCCCGGGGCACAGATACGCAGTATTTT.

The chain recombines TRBV2 with TRBJ1-5; maybe TRBD1 (6 bases). The germline V and J ends were trimmed by 3 bases and 5 bases, with 14 bases remaining between them. CDR1 SNHLY and CDR2 FYNNEI come from the germline V gene. This CDR3 has 15 residues. The DNA for the CDR3 is TGTGCCAGCAGTGATCGGGGCAGGGGTGATCAGCCCCAGCATTTT. Translating gives CASSDRGRGDQPQHF. Filled out from reference TRBV2 and TRBJ1-5, the complete variable domain reads EPEVTQTPSHQVTQMGQEVILRCVPISNHLYFYWYRQILGQKVEFLVSFYNNEISEKSEIFDDQFSVERPDGSNFTLKIRSTKLEDSAMYFCASSDRGRGDQPQHFGDGTRLSIL.

The genes are TRBV7-2 and TRBJ1-6, with D uncertain. V was pared by 5 bases and J by 0 bases, with 5 bases between. CDR1 and CDR2 (germline): SGHTA, FQGNSA. There are 14 residues in the CDR3. The CDR3 is CASSPSSYNSPLHF. The CDR3 nucleotides read TGTGCCAGCAGCCCTAGCTCCTATAATTCACCCCTCCACTTT.

This chain joins TRBV5-5 and TRBJ2-7; the match to TRBD1 covers 7 bases. V shed 0 bases, J shed 4 bases, and the junction held 4 bases outside the gene matches. Germline loops: CDR1 SGHKS, CDR2 YYEKEE (reference sequence). This CDR3 has 14 amino acids. This chain's CDR3 is CASSLGRGWYEQYF. CDR3 DNA sequence: TGTGCCAGCAGCTTGGGCAGGGGGTGGTACGAGCAGTACTTC. The variable domain in full, with the rest retrieved from reference TRBV5-5 and TRBJ2-7, is DAGVTQSPTHLIKTRGQQVTLRCSPISGHKSVSWYQQVLGQGPQFIFQYYEKEERGRGNFPDRFSARQFPNYSSELNVNALLLGDSALYLCASSLGRGWYEQYFGPGTRLTVT.

V is TRBV27 and J is TRBJ2-7; D perhaps matches TRBD2 (7 bases). Trimming shortened V by 2 bases and J by 7 bases, and 18 bases separated the two germline ends. CDR1 is MNHEY, CDR2 SMNVEV, per germline (reference sequence). The CDR3 spans 15 residues. CDR3 protein: CASSLGREGVREQYF. CDR3 sequence (DNA): TGTGCCAGCAGTTTAGGCAGGGAGGGGGTAAGGGAGCAGTACTTC.

The rearrangement links TRBV10-3 to TRBJ1-2; 8 nucleotides match TRBD1. Germline loops: CDR1 ENHRY, CDR2 SYGVKD. CDR3 length equals 13 residues. With V trimmed by 4 bases and J by 6 bases, 4 bases remained unmatched. The CDR3 sequence: CAISATGGDGYTF. The CDR3 DNA follows: TGTGCCATCAGTGCAACAGGGGGTGATGGCTACACCTTC.

The chain carries TRBV6-6 and TRBJ1-1, with a weak D call TRBD1 (5 bases). Germline CDR1 and CDR2: MNHNY and SVGAGI (reference sequence). The CDR3 loop spans 14 amino acids. V was trimmed by 4 bases and J by 4 bases, leaving 13 bases between them. CDR3 sequence reads: CASSSQTGFTEAFF. The CDR3 region has the DNA TGTGCCAGCAGTTCCCAAACAGGATTCACTGAAGCTTTCTTT.

The J gene is TRBJ1-5, the V gene TRBV23-1, with D perhaps matching TRBD1 (6 bases). TRBV23-1 is placed among ORFs of uncertain function. The CDR3 is 17 amino acids. Trimming took off 4 bases at V and 1 base at J, with 17 bases between the two ends. The CDR3 loop reads CASSPFRGQGSNQPQHF. For the CDR3, the DNA is TGCGCCAGCAGTCCCTTTAGAGGCCAGGGGAGCAATCAGCCCCAGCATTTT.

The V call is TRBV30, the J call TRBJ1-1, with D perhaps matching TRBD1 (5 bases). V was clipped by 7 bases and J by 1 base, with 19 bases between them. This CDR3 region has 15 residues. Germline values: CDR1 GTSNPN, CDR2 SVGIG (reference sequence). CDR3 sequence: CASLHDSLWNTEAFF. Written as DNA, the CDR3 is TGTGCCTCCCTCCACGACAGCCTTTGGAACACTGAAGCTTTCTTT.

This clone was observed a handful of times. The gene calls are TRBV12-3 or TRBV12-4 and TRBJ2-1; possible D gene TRBD2, 7 bases. Trimming removed 7 bases at V and 8 bases at J, with 15 bases between. This CDR3 region has 13 residues. The CDR3 DNA follows: TGTGCCAGCACCCGAATAGGGGGGGATGAGCAGTTCTTC. It is translated as CASTRIGGDEQFF.

A remark on this clone: Other nucleotide sequences from this sample produce the same CDR3. This chain joins TRBV6-6 and TRBJ1-2, with 7 bases aligning to TRBD1. Trimming cost V 7 bases and J 5 bases; bases outside gene matches: 7. CDR1 is MNHNY, CDR2 SVGAGI, per germline (reference sequence). CDR3 size: 13 residues. The CDR3 here is CASTPTGEYGYTF. CDR3 DNA: TGTGCCAGCACCCCAACAGGGGAGTATGGCTACACCTTC.

The DNA of the CDR3 is TGCGCCAGCAGTGACCCAGGGGGACAGGGGGCTTACAATGAGCAGTTCTTC. Its protein is CASSDPGGQGAYNEQFF. V gene TRBV10-1 combines with J gene TRBJ2-1; 12 positions agree with TRBD1. CDR1 and CDR2 from the germline V gene are WNHNN and SYGVQD (reference sequence). Trimming cost V 3 bases and J 4 bases; bases outside gene matches: 7. This CDR3 contains 17 residues.

The chain combines TRBV5-1 with TRBJ1-6; D remains unclear. V was shortened by 3 bases and J by 14 bases, with 3 bases between the two germline ends. The CDR3 contains 9 residues. Germline CDR1 is SGHRS and CDR2 is YFSETQ. CDR3 sequence: CASSSSLHF. In DNA, the CDR3 is TGCGCCAGCAGCTCCTCCCTCCACTTT.

The chain carries TRBV15 and TRBJ1-6; 8 bases are a match to TRBD1. CDR1 is LNHNV, CDR2 YYDKDF, per germline (reference sequence). The trim removed 3 bases at V and 2 bases at J, leaving 0 bases unmatched. CDR3 length: 15 residues. Here the CDR3 reads CATSRDRAYNSPLHF. The CDR3, as DNA: TGTGCCACCAGCAGGGACAGGGCCTATAATTCACCCCTCCACTTT.

The rearrangement uses TRBV28 and TRBJ1-5; TRBD1 aligns across 8 bases. Trimming took 5 bases from V and 2 from J; bases not matched to a gene: 20. Germline-derived CDR1 and CDR2 are MDHEN and SYDVKM. This CDR3 has 20 residues. The CDR3 loop reads CASSPDARGYRGEGNQPQHF. As DNA, the CDR3 is TGTGCCAGCAGTCCAGATGCGAGGGGCTACAGGGGGGAAGGCAATCAGCCCCAGCATTTT.

The chain joins TRBV7-9 to TRBJ1-4; D is unresolved. V was clipped by 4 bases and J by 5 bases, with 20 bases between them. The CDR3 covers 17 residues. Per germline, CDR1 SEHNR and CDR2 FQNEAQ (reference sequence). CDR3 nucleotides: TGTGCCAGCAGCTCCCCCCCGGGCGGAGGGAGGAATGAAAAACTGTTTTTT. This sequence encodes CASSSPPGGGRNEKLFF.

J is TRBJ2-2 and V is TRBV18, with TRBD2 matching 9 bases. The CDR3 covers 17 residues. V trimming: 2 bases; J trimming: 1 base; junction bases outside the gene matches: 5. The germline V gene encodes CDR1 KGHSH and CDR2 LQKENI. CDR3 region: CASSPSLAGRNTGELFF. Here the CDR3 DNA reads TGTGCCAGCTCACCAAGTCTAGCGGGGAGGAACACCGGGGAGCTGTTTTTT.

The chain carries TRBV28 and TRBJ1-6, with TRBD1 matching over 9 bases. CDR3 length: 14 residues. The germline V gene has CDR1 MDHEN and CDR2 SYDVKM. V dropped 8 bases and J dropped 4; count of bases not matched to a gene: 3. CDR3 region: CASGQGNYNSPLHF. The CDR3 DNA reads TGTGCCAGCGGACAGGGGAATTATAATTCACCCCTCCACTTT.

The rearrangement joins TRBV5-1 to TRBJ2-3, with D perhaps matching TRBD2 (7 bases). The CDR3 has 16 amino acids. CDR1 and CDR2 (germline): SGHRS, YFSETQ. Trimming removed 4 bases at V and 0 bases at J, with 15 bases between. CDR3 sequence (DNA): TGCGCCAGCAGCCCTTTTGCGGGGGCTAGCACAGATACGCAGTATTTT. This codes for CASSPFAGASTDTQYF.

This chain's CDR3 is CSVRPGNYGYTF. The CDR3 DNA follows: TGCAGCGTTAGGCCGGGTAACTATGGCTACACCTTC. The J gene is TRBJ1-2, the V gene TRBV29-1; D remains ambiguous. Germline V gene data show CDR1 as SQVTM and CDR2 as ANQGSEA. The CDR3 runs to 12 residues. Trimming pared 5 bases from V and 1 base from J, leaving 8 bases between.